This T cell receptor beta chain appears in the sequencing data of a study of blood T cells in healthy people across ages. At the level of the study: About one barcoded beta molecule per two T cells was captured by template switching.

Turning to this clonotype: No antigen is known for it.

Study-level findings and limits: Older age went with lower TCR beta diversity per million T cells, in a roughly linear way.

For the second PCR, which ran for about 7 to 11 cycles, a sample-barcoded 5' primer and a J-beta primer mix were used. The authors tagged each cDNA molecule using a template-switch adaptor with 12 random nucleotides. TCRdb redid the calling of the 5' RACE reads with MiXCR, one entry per CDR3 protein. Here the sample spans fewer than 800,000 distinct CDR3 sequences, 20% to 25% being singletons. This CDR3 is built from 15 residues. Trimming pared 1 base from V and 8 bases from J, leaving 15 bases between. Germline CDR1 and CDR2: SGHRS and YFSETQ. Every donor gave 9 to 10 milliliters of peripheral blood.

This sequence joins TRBV5-1 and TRBJ1-4; D is possibly TRBD1 (5 bases). Input material: blood. The clonotype originates from a man aged 70 or older in good health. The CDR3 bases are TGCGCCAGCAGCTTGAGTGGTCAGGGTGGGGAAAAACTGTTTTTT. This sequence encodes CASSLSGQGGEKLFF. Filled out from reference TRBV5-1 and TRBJ1-4, the complete variable domain reads KAGVTQTPRYLIKTRGQQVTLSCSPISGHRSVSWYQQTPGQGLQFLFEYFSETQRNKGNFPGRFSGRQFSNSRSEMNVSTLELGDSALYLCASSLSGQGGEKLFFGSGTQLSVL.